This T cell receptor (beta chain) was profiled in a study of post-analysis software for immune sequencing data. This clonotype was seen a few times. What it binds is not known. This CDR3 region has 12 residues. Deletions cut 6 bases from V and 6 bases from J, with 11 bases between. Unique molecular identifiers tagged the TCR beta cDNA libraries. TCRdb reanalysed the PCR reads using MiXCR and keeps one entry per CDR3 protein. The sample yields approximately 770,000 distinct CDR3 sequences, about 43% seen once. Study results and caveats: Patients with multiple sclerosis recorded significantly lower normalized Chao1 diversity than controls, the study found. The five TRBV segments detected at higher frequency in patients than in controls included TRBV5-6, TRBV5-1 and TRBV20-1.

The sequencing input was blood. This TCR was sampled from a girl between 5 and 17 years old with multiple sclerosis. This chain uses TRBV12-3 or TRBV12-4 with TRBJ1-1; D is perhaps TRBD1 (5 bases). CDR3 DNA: TGTGCCAGCAGACGTCCGGGGGCTGAAGCTTTCTTT. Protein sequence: CASRRPGAEAFF.